Below, 21 T cell receptor beta chains from the same sample are listed, as sequenced in a study of cytomegalovirus exposure and HLA in healthy donors. The PCR made use of 60 Vbeta and 13 Jbeta primers. Repertoires were generated with immunoSEQ multiplex PCR, while TCRdb's copy carries only in-frame clones and drops some. Here the sample spans 110,000 to 150,000 clones, 80% to 85% being singletons. Sequencing was carried out using PBMCs. These receptor sequences come from a male donor in good health and CMV-seropositive.

The V call is TRBV4-1, the J call TRBJ2-2; tentative D call: TRBD1 (5 bases). With 1 base removed from V and 6 bases from J, the gap between germline ends came to 9 bases. This CDR3 is 14 amino acids long. Germline values: CDR1 MGHRA, CDR2 YSYEKL. Written as DNA, the CDR3 is TGCGCCAGCAGCCAAGTCAGGGCGTCCGGGGAGCTGTTTTTT. This encodes CASSQVRASGELFF.

In its sample, this clone was seen a few times. This sequence joins TRBV7-9 and TRBJ2-3; no firm D call. Germline loops: CDR1 SEHNR, CDR2 FQNEAQ (reference sequence). The CDR3 has 14 residues. The V end was cut by 5 bases, the J end by 6 bases, with 15 bases between. CDR3 region: CASSIISTSDTQYF. The CDR3 DNA reads as TGTGCCAGCAGCATCATCTCCACATCCGATACGCAGTATTTT.

In this sample, this clone turned up once. The J gene is TRBJ2-5, the V gene TRBV7-2; no reliable D call. The closer fit of TRBJ2-7 to the DNA end suggests the J call may be wrong. Per germline, CDR1 SGHTA and CDR2 FQGNSA. The CDR3 length is 12 residues. The CDR3 protein is CASSLQTYEQYF. CDR3 coding DNA: TGTGCCAGCAGCCTCCAAACCTACGAGCAGTACTTC.

This clone was seen only a few times. This chain connects TRBV4-1 to TRBJ1-3; 7 positions agree with TRBD1. Germline CDR1 is MGHRA and CDR2 is YSYEKL. The length of the CDR3 is 13 residues. Losses at the gene ends were 5 bases for V and 6 bases for J; bases not matched to a gene: 4. The CDR3 reads CASSSGTANTIYF. Here the CDR3 DNA reads TGCGCCAGCAGCTCAGGGACAGCAAACACCATATATTTT.

This chain joins TRBV27 and TRBJ2-5; D remains unclear. The V and J ends lost 3 bases and 3 bases respectively, with 8 bases between them. Per germline, CDR1 MNHEY and CDR2 SMNVEV (reference sequence). The CDR3 runs to 13 residues. The CDR3 reads CASSLVRKETQYF. The CDR3 DNA is TGTGCCAGCAGTTTGGTCAGGAAAGAGACCCAGTACTTC.

V is TRBV7-3 and J is TRBJ2-1, with 11 bases matching TRBD2. The ends lost 2 bases at V and 9 bases at J; junction bases unmatched: 6. This CDR3 contains 15 residues. Per the germline V gene, CDR1 is SGHTA and CDR2 is FQGTGA. CDR3: CASSLGTSGNGEQFF. The CDR3 region has the DNA TGTGCCAGCAGCTTAGGGACTAGCGGCAATGGTGAGCAGTTCTTC. The variable domain in full, completed from reference TRBV7-3 and TRBJ2-1, reads GAGVSQTPSNKVTEKGKYVELRCDPISGHTALYWYRQSLGQGPEFLIYFQGTGAADDSGLPNDRFFAVRPEGSVSTLKIQRTERGDSAVYLCASSLGTSGNGEQFFGPGTRLTVL.

This CDR3 reads CAWIVAGGPYTQYF. The CDR3 DNA is TGTGCCTGGATTGTAGCGGGGGGGCCATATACGCAGTATTTT. The chain employs TRBV30 and TRBJ2-3, with 11 bases that match TRBD2. Looked up from germline, CDR1 is GTSNPN and CDR2 is SVGIG (reference sequence). CDR3 size: 14 residues. V shed 4 bases and J 7 bases; nucleotides not matched to a gene: 7. Full variable domain (remainder filled in from reference TRBV30 and TRBJ2-3): SQTIHQWPATLVQPVGSPLSLECTVEGTSNPNLYWYRQAAGRGLQLLFYSVGIGQISSEVPQNLSASRPQDRQFILSSKKLLLSDSGFYLCAWIVAGGPYTQYFGPGTRLTVL.

The V call is TRBV6-5, the J call TRBJ2-2; tentatively, D is TRBD1 (6 bases). Germline CDR1 reads MNHEY; CDR2 reads SVGAGI. The CDR3 loop spans 15 amino acids. The germline V and J ends were trimmed by 0 bases and 3 bases, with 8 bases remaining between them. CDR3 sequence: CASSYSDRYTGELFF. The CDR3 DNA reads TGTGCCAGCAGTTACTCGGACAGATACACCGGGGAGCTGTTTTTT.

The rearrangement links TRBV10-3 to TRBJ2-1; D is possibly TRBD1 (6 bases). V was trimmed by 6 bases and J by 8 bases, leaving 20 bases between them. Germline V CDR1 and CDR2: ENHRY, SYGVKD. The CDR3 covers 15 residues. CDR3 loop: CAISPDRYLHDEQFF. The CDR3, as DNA: TGTGCCATCAGCCCCGACAGGTACCTACACGATGAGCAGTTCTTC.

The chain joins TRBV5-1 to TRBJ2-7; 7 positions match TRBD2. Germline CDR1 SGHRS, CDR2 YFSETQ. The V and J ends lost 7 bases and 1 base, in that order; junction bases with no gene match: 5. The CDR3 has 13 residues. The CDR3 region has the DNA TGCGCCAGCCGACTAGCCTCATCCTACGAGCAGTACTTC. It codes for CASRLASSYEQYF.

This chain connects TRBV4-3 to TRBJ2-6; TRBD1 agrees at 11 bases. CDR3 length equals 18 residues. The junction had 5 bases not matched to a gene; V was cut back by 2 bases and J by 2 bases. The germline gives CDR1 LGHNA, CDR2 YSLEER. The CDR3 loop reads CASSQQRTGGAGANVLTF. As DNA, the CDR3 is TGCGCCAGCAGCCAACAAAGGACAGGGGGCGCTGGGGCCAACGTCCTGACTTTC.

V and J are TRBV7-9 and TRBJ2-1; 9 nucleotides match TRBD2. The germline CDR1 and CDR2 sequences are SEHNR and FQNEAQ (reference sequence). This CDR3 is built from 16 residues. V gave up 5 bases and J gave up 3 bases; unmatched junction bases: 8. The CDR3 nucleotides are TGTGCCAGCAGCCTCCCGGTGCGGGAGGGCTACAATGAGCAGTTCTTC. This translates into CASSLPVREGYNEQFF. Filled out from reference TRBV7-9 and TRBJ2-1, the complete variable domain reads DTGVSQNPRHKITKRGQNVTFRCDPISEHNRLYWYRQTLGQGPEFLTYFQNEAQLEKSRLLSDRFSAERPKGSFSTLEIQRTEQGDSAMYLCASSLPVREGYNEQFFGPGTRLTVL.

J is TRBJ1-6 and V is TRBV7-4; D is undetermined. From germline, CDR1 is SGHVT and CDR2 SQSDAQ. Trimming stripped 2 bases from V and 6 bases from J, with 14 bases between. The CDR3 extends over 16 amino acids. CDR3 coding DNA: TGTGCCAGCAGCTTAAAAGGCGAGGAGGCTAATTCACCCCTCCACTTT. It codes for CASSLKGEEANSPLHF. Looking up the rest from reference TRBV7-4 and TRBJ1-6 gives the full variable domain: GAGVSQSPRYKVAKRGRDVALRCDSISGHVTLYWYRQTLGQGSEVLTYSQSDAQRDKSGRPSGRFSAERPERSVSTLKIQRTEQGDSAVYLCASSLKGEEANSPLHFGNGTRLTVT.

The V call is TRBV2, the J call TRBJ2-1; 8 nucleotides agree with TRBD2. Germline-derived CDR1 and CDR2 are SNHLY and FYNNEI. The CDR3 extends over 14 amino acids. The ends lost 5 bases at V and 6 bases at J; junction bases unmatched: 6. The CDR3 sequence is CASSLGRASNEQFF. The CDR3, as DNA: TGTGCCAGCAGTCTCGGGAGGGCCTCCAATGAGCAGTTCTTC. Full variable domain (remainder filled in from reference TRBV2 and TRBJ2-1): EPEVTQTPSHQVTQMGQEVILRCVPISNHLYFYWYRQILGQKVEFLVSFYNNEISEKSEIFDDQFSVERPDGSNFTLKIRSTKLEDSAMYFCASSLGRASNEQFFGPGTRLTVL.

The chain recombines TRBV21-1 with TRBJ1-2. TRBV21-1 corresponds to a pseudogene. The CDR3 covers 14 residues. This CDR3 reads CASSKEYESRGYTF. CDR3 nucleotide sequence: TGTGCCAGCAGCAAAGAGTACGAGTCGAGGGGCTACACCTTC.

The chain joins TRBV11-2 to TRBJ1-4; 7 nucleotides agree with TRBD1. The CDR3 has 14 residues. The germline V gene has CDR1 SGHAT and CDR2 FQNNGV. V lost 5 bases to trimming and J lost 8 bases; unmatched junction nucleotides: 8. For the CDR3, the DNA is TGTGCCAGCAGCCATCAGGGGGAAGGAGAAAAACTGTTTTTT. This codes for CASSHQGEGEKLFF. The full variable domain, rest sourced from reference TRBV11-2 and TRBJ1-4, is EAGVAQSPRYKIIEKRQSVAFWCNPISGHATLYWYQQILGQGPKLLIQFQNNGVVDDSQLPKDRFSAERLKGVDSTLKIQPAKLEDSAVYLCASSHQGEGEKLFFGSGTQLSVL.

This clone was observed a few times. The rearrangement joins TRBV6-1 to TRBJ2-3; maybe TRBD2 (6 bases). This CDR3 is 14 amino acids long. With 7 bases removed from V and 4 bases from J, the gap between germline ends came to 15 bases. From germline, CDR1 is MNHNS and CDR2 SASEGT. The DNA of the CDR3 is TGTGCCAGCACCAAGACTAGTGTTGCAGATACGCAGTATTTT. This translates into CASTKTSVADTQYF.

The V call is TRBV10-3, the J call TRBJ2-2; 12 nucleotides match TRBD1. V dropped 6 bases and J dropped 3; count of bases not matched to a gene: 5. Germline-derived CDR1 and CDR2 are ENHRY and SYGVKD. This CDR3 has 16 amino acids. For the CDR3, the DNA is TGTGCCATCAGGGGACAGGGGGCTTCGGACACCGGGGAGCTGTTTTTT. It codes for CAIRGQGASDTGELFF.

The gene calls are TRBV29-1 and TRBJ1-4, with a tentative D call TRBD1 (6 bases). The CDR3 length is 14 residues. V was trimmed by 7 bases and J by 10 bases, leaving 22 bases between them. Germline V gene data show CDR1 as SQVTM and CDR2 as ANQGSEA. For the CDR3, the DNA is TGCAGCGCAACACAGGGTACGGGGTGGGGAAAACTGTTTTTT. As protein: CSATQGTGWGKLFF.

The chain employs TRBV27 and TRBJ2-2; 7 bases map to TRBD1. Germline-derived CDR1 and CDR2 are MNHEY and SMNVEV (reference sequence). With 0 bases clipped from V and 6 bases from J, the junction kept 19 bases outside the gene matches. CDR3 length equals 20 residues. The CDR3 sequence: CASSLSLFRTGPYPAGELFF. In nucleotides, the CDR3 is TGTGCCAGCAGTTTATCTCTCTTTCGGACAGGACCCTACCCTGCCGGGGAGCTGTTTTTT.

J is TRBJ2-7 and V is TRBV5-4; 8 bases are a match to TRBD1. The V and J ends lost 3 bases and 3 bases, in that order; junction bases with no gene match: 5. CDR3 size: 14 residues. CDR1 is SGHNT, CDR2 YYREEE, per germline (reference sequence). The CDR3 DNA reads TGTGCCAGCAGCTCGAAGACAGGGGTCTACGAGCAGTACTTC. Protein: CASSSKTGVYEQYF.